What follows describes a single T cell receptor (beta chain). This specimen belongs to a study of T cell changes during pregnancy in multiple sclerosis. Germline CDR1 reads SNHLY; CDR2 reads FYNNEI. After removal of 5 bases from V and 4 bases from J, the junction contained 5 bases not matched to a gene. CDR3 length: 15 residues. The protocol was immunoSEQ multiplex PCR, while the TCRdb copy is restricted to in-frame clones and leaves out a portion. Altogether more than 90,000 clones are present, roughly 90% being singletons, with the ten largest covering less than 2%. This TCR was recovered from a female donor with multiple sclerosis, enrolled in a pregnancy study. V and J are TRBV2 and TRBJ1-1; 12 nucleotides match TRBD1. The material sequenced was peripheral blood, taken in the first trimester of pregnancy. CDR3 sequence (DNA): TGTGCCAGCAGTAGGGACAGGGGGCTGGCCACTGAAGCTTTCTTT. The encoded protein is CASSRDRGLATEAFF.